The rows below give T cell receptor beta chains drawn from one sample of a study of radiotherapy plus CTLA-4 blockade in lung cancer. The table came from immunoSEQ multiplex PCR; TCRdb's copy has only in-frame clones and leaves some out. Of 85,000 to 100,000 clones listed, approximately 79% are singletons. The sample here was peripheral blood, taken from a patient treated with radiotherapy plus ipilimumab. The source is a human donor with non-small cell lung cancer that progressed on radiotherapy plus ipilimumab. Each CDR3 is given with its conserved first and last residue. The D gene is left open where the match is weak. Size values are once, few and many counts, or a class for expanded clones, and some rows have none.

v_call	j_call	d_call	clone_size	cdr3_aa	cdr3_nt
TRBV5-4	TRBJ2-5	TRBD1	-	CASSQTTGGETQYF	TGTGCCAGCAGCCAAACGACAGGGGGAGAGACCCAGTACTTC
TRBV7-9	TRBJ1-4	TRBD1	few	CASSTQGGNEKLFF	TGTGCCAGCAGTACACAGGGGGGTAATGAAAAACTGTTTTTT
TRBV4-1	TRBJ1-5	-	-	CASSQGQNNQPQHF	TGCGCCAGCAGCCAAGGACAGAATAATCAGCCCCAGCATTTT
TRBV7-6	TRBJ1-1	-	many	CASSSPRTEAFF	TGTGCCAGCAGCTCCCCGAGGACTGAAGCTTTCTTT
TRBV30	TRBJ2-5	-	-	CAWGRGIQETQYF	TGTGCCTGGGGGCGGGGAATCCAAGAGACCCAGTACTTC
TRBV4-1	TRBJ1-4	TRBD1	once	CASSQTPGTGDEKLFF	TGCGCCAGCAGCCAAACCCCCGGGACAGGGGACGAAAAACTGTTTTTT
TRBV19	TRBJ1-1	-	-	CAGGDQGCTEAFF	TGTGCCGGAGGGGACCAGGGCTGCACTGAAGCTTTCTTT
TRBV5-4	TRBJ1-1	TRBD1	many	CASSFGQGNTEAFF	TGTGCCAGCAGCTTCGGACAGGGGAACACTGAAGCTTTCTTT
TRBV4-3	TRBJ1-2	TRBD1	-	CASSQDYRGTNYGYTF	TGCGCCAGCAGCCAAGACTACAGGGGGACTAACTATGGCTACACCTTC
TRBV4-2	TRBJ2-1	-	few	CASSQGLAYNEQFF	TGTGCCAGCAGCCAAGGGCTAGCCTACAATGAGCAGTTCTTC
TRBV7-9	TRBJ2-1	-	few	CASSLALIEQFF	TGTGCCAGCAGCTTAGCGCTGATTGAGCAGTTCTTC
TRBV7-2	TRBJ2-3	TRBD1	-	CASSGDRDGTDTQYF	TGTGCCAGCAGCGGTGACAGGGATGGCACAGATACGCAGTATTTT
TRBV5-6	TRBJ2-1	-	few	CASSLPGTRGYNEQFF	TGTGCCAGCAGCTTGCCCGGGACCCGAGGGTACAATGAGCAGTTCTTC
TRBV9	TRBJ2-2	-	-	CASSSNFGTSNTGELFF	TGTGCCAGCAGCTCTAACTTCGGGACATCGAACACCGGGGAGCTGTTTTTT
TRBV10-3	TRBJ1-5	-	-	CAITSGDHQPQHF	TGTGCCATCACCTCAGGGGATCATCAGCCCCAGCATTTT
TRBV4-1	TRBJ2-1	-	-	CASSQTGTAREEQFF	TGCGCCAGCAGCCAAACAGGGACGGCCCGAGAGGAGCAGTTCTTC
TRBV6-1	TRBJ1-4	TRBD1	-	CASRGTGGVEKLFF	TGTGCCAGCAGGGGGACAGGGGGGGTTGAAAAACTGTTTTTT
TRBV11-1	TRBJ2-2	-	-	CASSLLHTGELFF	TGTGCCAGCAGCTTACTACACACCGGGGAGCTGTTTTTT
TRBV29-1	TRBJ2-1	-	-	CSVAGGLGNEQFF	TGCAGCGTTGCCGGGGGCCTAGGGAATGAGCAGTTCTTC
TRBV28	TRBJ2-5	-	-	CASSTGPPEGGETQYF	TGTGCCAGCAGCACGGGGCCCCCGGAAGGTGGGGAGACCCAGTACTTC
TRBV28	TRBJ2-7	TRBD1	once	CASSLGQGDKYF	TGTGCCAGCAGTTTGGGACAGGGGGATAAGTACTTC
TRBV6-6	TRBJ2-1	TRBD2	-	CASTILAGVGNEQFF	TGTGCCAGCACCATACTAGCGGGAGTGGGCAATGAGCAGTTCTTC
TRBV14	TRBJ2-1	TRBD1	-	CASSQLTGLSYNEQFF	TGTGCCAGCAGCCAATTGACAGGGCTCTCCTACAATGAGCAGTTCTTC
TRBV11-3	TRBJ2-5	TRBD2	-	CASSLASGRSETQYF	TGTGCCAGCAGCTTGGCTAGCGGGAGATCAGAGACCCAGTACTTC
TRBV19	TRBJ1-1	-	-	CASSIQGRTEAFF	TGTGCCAGTAGTATACAGGGGCGCACTGAAGCTTTCTTT
TRBV9	TRBJ1-6	TRBD1	few	CASSVEGAGSPLHF	TGTGCCAGCAGCGTAGAGGGGGCCGGTTCACCCCTCCACTTT
TRBV6-5	TRBJ1-5	TRBD1	-	CASSSLGDSNQPQHF	TGTGCCAGCAGTTCTCTGGGGGACAGTAATCAGCCCCAGCATTTT
TRBV9	TRBJ2-1	TRBD1	-	CASSEPLQGSSYNEQFF	TGTGCCAGCAGCGAACCATTACAGGGGAGCTCCTACAATGAGCAGTTCTTC
TRBV27	TRBJ2-5	TRBD2	-	CASSPGGLAGGETQYF	TGTGCCAGCAGTCCTGGCGGACTAGCGGGAGGAGAGACCCAGTACTTC
TRBV18	TRBJ1-1	TRBD1	-	CASSPPGQGGTEAFF	TGTGCCAGCTCACCCCCCGGACAGGGGGGGACTGAAGCTTTCTTT
TRBV4-1	TRBJ2-2	-	-	CASSQEGGGLFAGELFF	TGCGCCAGCAGCCAAGAAGGGGGAGGCCTCTTCGCCGGGGAGCTGTTTTTT
TRBV29-1	TRBJ1-2	-	-	CSVDGALLNYGYTF	TGCAGCGTTGACGGTGCCCTCCTTAACTATGGCTACACCTTC
TRBV19	TRBJ1-1	TRBD1	-	CASSKQGLGTEAFF	TGTGCCAGTAGTAAACAGGGGCTTGGCACTGAAGCTTTCTTT
TRBV5-4	TRBJ2-5	TRBD2	-	CASSPPPGLGGETQYF	TGTGCCAGCAGCCCGCCACCGGGACTAGGGGGGGAGACCCAGTACTTC
TRBV10-3	TRBJ2-3	-	once	CAISSDQGTDTQYF	TGTGCCATCAGTTCGGACCAGGGCACAGATACGCAGTATTTT
TRBV5-1	TRBJ2-3	-	-	CASSLLPLESTDTQYF	TGCGCCAGCAGCTTGCTCCCCTTGGAGAGCACAGATACGCAGTATTTT
TRBV6-6	TRBJ2-7	-	once	CASSYSIGSYEQYF	TGTGCCAGCAGTTACTCGATAGGGTCCTACGAGCAGTACTTC
TRBV27	TRBJ2-7	TRBD2	-	CASSGGGFSSYEQYF	TGTGCCAGCAGTGGCGGGGGGTTCAGCTCCTACGAGCAGTACTTC
TRBV29-1	TRBJ2-3	-	-	CSVAPPGQGDTQYF	TGCAGCGTTGCCCCCCCTGGGCAGGGGGATACGCAGTATTTT
TRBV28	TRBJ2-7	-	-	CASSPYDTSYEQYF	TGTGCCAGCAGTCCCTATGATACCTCCTACGAGCAGTACTTC
TRBV6-5	TRBJ2-3	TRBD2	-	CASSVRGRGTDTQYF	TGTGCCAGCAGTGTGCGCGGGAGAGGGACAGATACGCAGTATTTT
TRBV5-1	TRBJ2-5	-	-	CASSLGLGEETQYF	TGCGCCAGCAGCTTGGGACTAGGAGAAGAGACCCAGTACTTC
TRBV4-1	TRBJ2-3	TRBD2	-	CASSRDGIGLEADTQYF	TGCGCCAGCAGCCGTGACGGGATCGGACTAGAAGCGGATACGCAGTATTTT